The 20 T cell receptor beta chains below come from one sample, sequenced in a study of T cell responses to AZD1222 COVID-19 vaccine. TCRdb's copy holds only in-frame clones and misses some; the assay was immunoSEQ multiplex PCR. The sample includes 70,000 or so clones, around 86% of them seen just once. Here the sequenced sample was peripheral blood, taken on day 0 of AZD1222 vaccination. Every receptor here comes from an adult in good health.

This clone has only a few counts. The rearrangement links TRBV5-1 to TRBJ2-7; unclear D gene. With 0 bases removed from V and 3 bases from J, the gap between germline ends came to 7 bases. The germline CDR1 and CDR2 sequences are SGHRS and YFSETQ. CDR3 length: 13 residues. The CDR3 nucleotides read TGCGCCAGCAGCTTGGCCATGGGCTACGAGCAGTACTTC. It specifies CASSLAMGYEQYF.

The chain couples TRBV5-6 to TRBJ2-3, with 15 bases matching TRBD2. Germline loops: CDR1 SGHDT, CDR2 YYEEEE. V gave up 2 bases and J gave up 5 bases; unmatched junction bases: 12. The CDR3 runs 19 residues. The CDR3 reads CASSFFIRTSGGVRDTQYF. As DNA, the CDR3 is TGTGCCAGCAGCTTTTTCATTAGGACTAGCGGGGGGGTAAGAGATACGCAGTATTTT.

The rearrangement joins TRBV28 to TRBJ1-2; tentative D call: TRBD1 (5 bases). CDR1 MDHEN and CDR2 SYDVKM come from the germline V gene. The length of the CDR3 is 12 residues. Trimming shortened V by 4 bases and J by 8 bases, and 11 bases separated the two germline ends. CDR3 coding DNA: TGTGCCAGCAGTTCAGGGTTTAGGGGCTACACCTTC. It codes for CASSSGFRGYTF.

The CDR3 here is CASSGNQETQYF. DNA for the CDR3: TGTGCCAGTAGCGGGAACCAAGAGACCCAGTACTTC. The J gene is TRBJ2-5, the V gene TRBV12-3 or TRBV12-4, with TRBD2 matching 8 bases. This CDR3 has 12 amino acids. Unmatched junction bases numbered 0, after V lost 9 bases and J lost 0 bases.

The chain links TRBV7-8 to TRBJ1-5; a possible D gene is TRBD1 (5 bases). V was pared by 5 bases and J by 3 bases, with 17 bases between. The CDR3 length is 16 residues. The germline V gene has CDR1 SGHVS and CDR2 FQNEAQ. CDR3 bases: TGTGCCAGCAGCCCGGGGACGGGGCCCCCCAATCAGCCCCAGCATTTT. It is translated as CASSPGTGPPNQPQHF.

The sample holds a few counts of this clone. The chain joins TRBV5-1 to TRBJ1-2, with TRBD1 identical over 7 bases. This CDR3 comprises 16 residues. The V and J ends lost 4 bases and 4 bases, in that order; junction bases with no gene match: 13. The germline V gene has CDR1 SGHRS and CDR2 YFSETQ. CDR3 loop: CASSARLRQGLYGYTF. In nucleotides, the CDR3 is TGCGCCAGCAGCGCGCGCCTTAGACAGGGACTCTATGGCTACACCTTC.

The chain couples TRBV9 to TRBJ2-7; D possibly corresponds to TRBD2 (5 bases). Per the germline V gene, CDR1 is SGDLS and CDR2 is YYNGEE. Trimming took off 2 bases at V and 5 bases at J, with 17 bases between the two ends. The CDR3 is 15 residues long. The CDR3 bases are TGTGCCAGCAGCGTCCTCCCGGCGGGTGATAACGAGCAGTACTTC. It codes for CASSVLPAGDNEQYF.

This sequence joins TRBV7-9 and TRBJ2-2, with 9 bases aligning to TRBD1. Trimming removed 2 bases from V and 6 bases from J; junction bases left unmatched: 10. The CDR3 covers 17 residues. Germline CDR1 reads SEHNR; CDR2 reads FQNEAQ (reference sequence). The CDR3 region is CASSLLRDRAQPGELFF. Here the CDR3 DNA reads TGTGCCAGCAGCTTACTGAGGGACAGGGCCCAACCCGGGGAGCTGTTTTTT.

The V and J genes are TRBV12-5 and TRBJ2-3; no clear D. V gave up 7 bases and J gave up 1 base, with 18 bases separating them. CDR3 length: 16 amino acids. Looked up from germline, CDR1 is LGHNT and CDR2 is FRNRAP. The CDR3 loop is CASANIVGVGTDTQYF. The CDR3 DNA is TGTGCTAGTGCCAACATAGTTGGGGTGGGCACAGATACGCAGTATTTT.

The chain combines TRBV5-1 with TRBJ1-2; 8 nucleotides line up with TRBD1. V lost 4 bases, J lost 5 bases, and 4 bases stayed unmatched. The CDR3 contains 13 residues. CDR1 and CDR2 (germline): SGHRS, YFSETQ. DNA for the CDR3: TGCGCCAGCAGCGTAAGACAGGGGTATGGCTACACCTTC. This translates into CASSVRQGYGYTF. Full variable domain (missing parts from reference TRBV5-1 and TRBJ1-2): KAGVTQTPRYLIKTRGQQVTLSCSPISGHRSVSWYQQTPGQGLQFLFEYFSETQRNKGNFPGRFSGRQFSNSRSEMNVSTLELGDSALYLCASSVRQGYGYTFGSGTRLTVV.

CDR3 coding DNA: TGCGCCAGCGTAGACCCAGGAATTGGGTCCGGGGAGCTGTTTTTT. Amino acid sequence: CASVDPGIGSGELFF. The chain joins TRBV5-1 to TRBJ2-2; D unresolved. The ends were cut back, 7 bases at V and 6 bases at J, with 19 bases in the middle. CDR1 and CDR2 from the germline V gene are SGHRS and YFSETQ. This CDR3 has 15 residues.

This chain joins TRBV18 and TRBJ1-2, with a weak D call TRBD1 (5 bases). The V end lost 3 bases, the J end lost 3 bases, and 8 bases lay between the germline ends. The CDR3 runs 13 residues. Germline V gene data show CDR1 as KGHSH and CDR2 as LQKENI. CDR3 in amino acids: CASSPSGDYGYTF. Here the CDR3 DNA reads TGTGCCAGCTCACCCTCGGGGGACTATGGCTACACCTTC.

J is TRBJ1-1 and V is TRBV7-3, with TRBD1 as a possible D gene (5 bases). The CDR3 spans 12 residues. V gave up 0 bases and J gave up 9 bases, with 8 bases separating them. Germline lookup yields CDR1 SGHTA and CDR2 FQGTGA. The CDR3 here is CASSLTGGKAFF. CDR3 nucleotides: TGTGCCAGCAGCTTAACCGGGGGTAAAGCTTTCTTT. The full variable domain, in which reference TRBV7-3 and TRBJ1-1 provide the parts outside the CDR3, is GAGVSQTPSNKVTEKGKYVELRCDPISGHTALYWYRQSLGQGPEFLIYFQGTGAADDSGLPNDRFFAVRPEGSVSTLKIQRTERGDSAVYLCASSLTGGKAFFGQGTRLTVV.

The sample holds a few counts of this clone. V and J are TRBV12-5 and TRBJ2-7, with 7 positions matching TRBD1. Germline V gives CDR1 LGHNT, CDR2 FRNRAP. V lost 1 base to trimming and J lost 5 bases; unmatched junction nucleotides: 2. The CDR3 totals 13 residues. CDR3 in DNA: TGTGCTAGTGGTTTGGGGCAGGGGGACGAGCAGTACTTC. This sequence encodes CASGLGQGDEQYF.

The chain links TRBV7-9 to TRBJ2-7, with D possibly matching TRBD1 (6 bases). The length of the CDR3 is 16 residues. V was clipped by 1 base and J by 5 bases, with 18 bases between them. Per germline, CDR1 SEHNR and CDR2 FQNEAQ (reference sequence). CDR3 sequence reads: CASSLVWGPEKNEQYF. The CDR3 coding sequence is TGTGCCAGCAGCTTAGTATGGGGGCCAGAGAAAAACGAGCAGTACTTC. Full variable domain (remainder filled in from reference TRBV7-9 and TRBJ2-7): DTGVSQNPRHKITKRGQNVTFRCDPISEHNRLYWYRQTLGQGPEFLTYFQNEAQLEKSRLLSDRFSAERPKGSFSTLEIQRTEQGDSAMYLCASSLVWGPEKNEQYFGPGTRLTVT.

This clone was picked up one time. The chain recombines TRBV9 with TRBJ2-1; D tentatively reads TRBD1 or TRBD2 (5 bases each). The CDR3 length is 14 residues. From germline, CDR1 is SGDLS and CDR2 YYNGEE. V gave up 0 bases and J gave up 9 bases, with 13 bases separating them. Here the CDR3 reads CASSVEGTNVEQFF. DNA for the CDR3: TGTGCCAGCAGCGTAGAGGGGACCAATGTTGAGCAGTTCTTC.

This clone was seen just once. At the DNA level, this CDR3 is encoded by other sequences in the same sample as well. This sequence joins TRBV5-5 and TRBJ2-7; D gene unclear. The germline V gene encodes CDR1 SGHKS and CDR2 YYEKEE (reference sequence). This CDR3 is 11 amino acids long. Trimming removed 0 bases from V and 7 bases from J, with 5 bases in between. The CDR3 sequence is CASSLAEEQYF. Here the CDR3 DNA reads TGTGCCAGCAGCTTGGCCGAGGAGCAGTACTTC.

J is TRBJ2-5 and V is TRBV30; TRBD1 agrees at 8 bases. With V trimmed by 5 bases and J by 5 bases, 4 bases remained unmatched. The germline CDR1 and CDR2 sequences are GTSNPN and SVGIG (reference sequence). This CDR3 has 12 residues. For the CDR3, the DNA is TGTGCCTGGGCAGGGGGCGCGGAGACCCAGTACTTC. Amino acids: CAWAGGAETQYF.

The chain carries TRBV7-9 and TRBJ1-6; D not certain. V was clipped by 5 bases and J by 12 bases, with 17 bases between them. The CDR3 totals 14 residues. The germline CDR1 and CDR2 sequences are SEHNR and FQNEAQ (reference sequence). The CDR3 DNA reads TGTGCCAGCAGCCGTAGCCCAGGTCAGGAACCCCTCCACTTT. Its translation: CASSRSPGQEPLHF.

The chain recombines TRBV28 with TRBJ1-2; D unclear. Germline CDR1 MDHEN, CDR2 SYDVKM. This CDR3 is 12 amino acids long. Trimming shortened V by 6 bases and J by 5 bases, and 10 bases separated the two germline ends. The CDR3 here is CASSPPLYGYTF. The DNA for the CDR3 is TGTGCCAGCAGCCCACCCCTATATGGCTACACCTTC.